This entry describes one T cell receptor (beta chain). Its antigen remains unidentified. Measured with immunoSEQ multiplex PCR; TCRdb has only the in-frame clones, and not every one. The repertoire holds some 90,000 clones, with around 90% as singletons. The data derive from a study of T cell responses to AZD1222 COVID-19 vaccine. Regarding the study as a whole: Only after the peak T cell response were repertoires sampled. Rises in breadth and depth of Spike-specific TCRs came after two AZD1222 doses.

V was trimmed by 3 bases and J by 3 bases, leaving 8 bases between them. CDR3 length equals 12 residues. CDR1 is GTSNPN and CDR2 is SVGIG in the germline V gene (reference sequence). Sequenced here: peripheral blood, sampled on day 0 of AZD1222 vaccination. This chain links TRBV30 with TRBJ1-1; D remains ambiguous. This TCR was recovered from an adult in good health. The CDR3 region is CAWRSSHTEAFF. The CDR3 DNA is TGTGCCTGGAGATCCAGCCACACTGAAGCTTTCTTT. The whole variable domain, filled in from reference TRBV30 and TRBJ1-1, reads SQTIHQWPATLVQPVGSPLSLECTVEGTSNPNLYWYRQAAGRGLQLLFYSVGIGQISSEVPQNLSASRPQDRQFILSSKKLLLSDSGFYLCAWRSSHTEAFFGQGTRLTVV.